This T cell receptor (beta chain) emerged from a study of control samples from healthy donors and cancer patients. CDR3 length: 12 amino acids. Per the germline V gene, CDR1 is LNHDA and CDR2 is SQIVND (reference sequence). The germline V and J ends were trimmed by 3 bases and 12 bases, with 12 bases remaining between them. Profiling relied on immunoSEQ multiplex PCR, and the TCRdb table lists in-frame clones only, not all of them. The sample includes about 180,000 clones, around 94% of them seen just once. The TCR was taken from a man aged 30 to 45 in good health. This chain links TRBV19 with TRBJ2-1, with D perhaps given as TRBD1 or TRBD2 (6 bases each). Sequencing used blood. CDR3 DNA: TGTGCCAGTAGTATTTGGGGGGCTGGGCAGTTCTTC. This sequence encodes CASSIWGAGQFF.